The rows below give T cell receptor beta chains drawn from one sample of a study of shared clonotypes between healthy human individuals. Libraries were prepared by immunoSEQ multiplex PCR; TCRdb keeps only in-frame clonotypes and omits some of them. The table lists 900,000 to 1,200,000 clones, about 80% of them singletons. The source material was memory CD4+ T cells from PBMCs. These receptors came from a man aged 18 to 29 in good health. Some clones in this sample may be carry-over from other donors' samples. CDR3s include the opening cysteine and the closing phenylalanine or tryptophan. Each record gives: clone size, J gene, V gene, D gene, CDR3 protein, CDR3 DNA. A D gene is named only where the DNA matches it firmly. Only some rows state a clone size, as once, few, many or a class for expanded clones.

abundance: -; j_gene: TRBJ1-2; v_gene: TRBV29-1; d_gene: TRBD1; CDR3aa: CSVARQGSDYGYTF; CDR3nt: TGCAGCGTTGCCCGACAGGGTTCGGACTATGGCTACACCTTC
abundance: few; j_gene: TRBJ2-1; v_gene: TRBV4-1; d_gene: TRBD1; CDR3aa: CASSQGQGATNEQFF; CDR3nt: TGCGCCAGCAGCCAGGGACAGGGGGCTACCAATGAGCAGTTCTTC
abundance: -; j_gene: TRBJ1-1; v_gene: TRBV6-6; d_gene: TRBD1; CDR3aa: CASRDDGTGGSEAFF; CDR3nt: TGTGCCAGCAGAGATGACGGGACAGGGGGCAGCGAAGCTTTCTTT
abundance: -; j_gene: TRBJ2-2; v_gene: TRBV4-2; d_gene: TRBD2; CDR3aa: CASSQVQRENGELFF; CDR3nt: TGTGCCAGCAGCCAAGTCCAGCGGGAGAACGGGGAGCTGTTTTTT
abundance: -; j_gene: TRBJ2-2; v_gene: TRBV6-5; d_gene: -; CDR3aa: CASSYITGELFF; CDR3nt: TGTGCCAGCAGTTATATTACCGGGGAGCTGTTTTTT
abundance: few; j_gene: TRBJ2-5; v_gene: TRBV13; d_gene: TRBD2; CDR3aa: CASSEGLAGGMEETQYF; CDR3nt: TGTGCCAGCAGCGAAGGACTAGCGGGAGGAATGGAAGAGACCCAGTACTTC
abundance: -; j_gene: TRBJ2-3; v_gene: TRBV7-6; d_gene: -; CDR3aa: CASSPGQGRTDTQYF; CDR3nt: TGTGCCAGCAGCCCAGGGCAGGGACGCACAGATACGCAGTATTTT
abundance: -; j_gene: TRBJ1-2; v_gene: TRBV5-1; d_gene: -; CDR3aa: CASSFSVQPNYGYTF; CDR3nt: TGCGCCAGCAGCTTTAGCGTCCAACCCAACTATGGCTACACCTTC
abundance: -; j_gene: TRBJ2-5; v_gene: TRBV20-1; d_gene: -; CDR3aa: CSADNQETQYF; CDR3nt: TGCAGTGCCGACAACCAAGAGACCCAGTACTTC
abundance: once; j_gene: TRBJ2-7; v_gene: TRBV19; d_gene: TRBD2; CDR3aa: CATGGRATYEQYF; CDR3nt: TGTGCCACGGGAGGGAGGGCCACCTACGAGCAGTACTTC
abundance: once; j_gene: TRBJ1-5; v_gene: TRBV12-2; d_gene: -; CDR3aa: CASRLGRDLTDQPQHF; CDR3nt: TGTGCAAGTCGCTTAGGTAGGGACCTTACGGATCAGCCCCAGCATTTT
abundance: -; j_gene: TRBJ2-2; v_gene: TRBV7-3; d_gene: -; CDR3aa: CASSFGGYYTGELFF; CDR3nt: TGTGCCAGCAGCTTTGGCGGATATTACACCGGGGAGCTGTTTTTT
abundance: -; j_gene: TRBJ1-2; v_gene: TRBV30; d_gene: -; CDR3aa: CAWSVQGSYGYTF; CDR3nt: TGTGCCTGGAGTGTACAAGGGAGCTATGGCTACACCTTC
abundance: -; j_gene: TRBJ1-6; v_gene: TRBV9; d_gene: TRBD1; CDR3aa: CASSPVQGDSPLHF; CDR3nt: TGTGCCAGCAGCCCGGTTCAGGGGGATTCACCCCTCCACTTT
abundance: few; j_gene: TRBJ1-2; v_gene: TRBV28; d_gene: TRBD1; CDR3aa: CASSSYRGNYGYTF; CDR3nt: TGTGCCAGCAGTTCATACAGGGGAAACTATGGCTACACCTTC
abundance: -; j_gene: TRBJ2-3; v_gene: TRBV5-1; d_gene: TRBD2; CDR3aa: CASSLIGRGTDTQYF; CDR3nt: TGCGCCAGCAGCTTGATCGGGAGGGGTACAGATACGCAGTATTTT
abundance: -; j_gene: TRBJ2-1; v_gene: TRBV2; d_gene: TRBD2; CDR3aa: CASSKSVSGSNEQFF; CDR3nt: TGTGCCAGCAGCAAGTCTGTGAGCGGGAGTAATGAGCAGTTCTTC
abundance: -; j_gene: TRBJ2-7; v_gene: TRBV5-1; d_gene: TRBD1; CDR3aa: CASATTGGAYEQYF; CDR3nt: TGCGCCAGCGCAACGACAGGGGGCGCCTACGAGCAGTACTTC
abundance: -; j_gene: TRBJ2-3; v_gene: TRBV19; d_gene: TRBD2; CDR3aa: CASSIRGRGLAAEDTQYF; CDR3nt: TGTGCCAGTAGTATTAGGGGAAGAGGACTAGCGGCAGAGGATACGCAGTATTTT
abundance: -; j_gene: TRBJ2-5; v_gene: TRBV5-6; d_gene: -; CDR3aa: CASSLIQGGRETQYF; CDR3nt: TGTGCCAGCAGCTTGATACAGGGCGGTCGAGAGACCCAGTACTTC
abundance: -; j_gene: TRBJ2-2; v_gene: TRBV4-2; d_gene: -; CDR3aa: CASSQELIANTGELFF; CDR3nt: TGTGCCAGCAGCCAAGAGTTAATCGCGAACACCGGGGAGCTGTTTTTT
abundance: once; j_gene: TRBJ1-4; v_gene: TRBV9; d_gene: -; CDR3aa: CASSVDRDRLFF; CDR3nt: TGTGCCAGCAGCGTAGACCGGGACCGGCTGTTTTTT
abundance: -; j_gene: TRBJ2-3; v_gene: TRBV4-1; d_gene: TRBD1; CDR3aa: CASSRGTDSTDTQYF; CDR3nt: TGCGCCAGCAGCCGAGGGACAGACTCCACAGATACGCAGTATTTT